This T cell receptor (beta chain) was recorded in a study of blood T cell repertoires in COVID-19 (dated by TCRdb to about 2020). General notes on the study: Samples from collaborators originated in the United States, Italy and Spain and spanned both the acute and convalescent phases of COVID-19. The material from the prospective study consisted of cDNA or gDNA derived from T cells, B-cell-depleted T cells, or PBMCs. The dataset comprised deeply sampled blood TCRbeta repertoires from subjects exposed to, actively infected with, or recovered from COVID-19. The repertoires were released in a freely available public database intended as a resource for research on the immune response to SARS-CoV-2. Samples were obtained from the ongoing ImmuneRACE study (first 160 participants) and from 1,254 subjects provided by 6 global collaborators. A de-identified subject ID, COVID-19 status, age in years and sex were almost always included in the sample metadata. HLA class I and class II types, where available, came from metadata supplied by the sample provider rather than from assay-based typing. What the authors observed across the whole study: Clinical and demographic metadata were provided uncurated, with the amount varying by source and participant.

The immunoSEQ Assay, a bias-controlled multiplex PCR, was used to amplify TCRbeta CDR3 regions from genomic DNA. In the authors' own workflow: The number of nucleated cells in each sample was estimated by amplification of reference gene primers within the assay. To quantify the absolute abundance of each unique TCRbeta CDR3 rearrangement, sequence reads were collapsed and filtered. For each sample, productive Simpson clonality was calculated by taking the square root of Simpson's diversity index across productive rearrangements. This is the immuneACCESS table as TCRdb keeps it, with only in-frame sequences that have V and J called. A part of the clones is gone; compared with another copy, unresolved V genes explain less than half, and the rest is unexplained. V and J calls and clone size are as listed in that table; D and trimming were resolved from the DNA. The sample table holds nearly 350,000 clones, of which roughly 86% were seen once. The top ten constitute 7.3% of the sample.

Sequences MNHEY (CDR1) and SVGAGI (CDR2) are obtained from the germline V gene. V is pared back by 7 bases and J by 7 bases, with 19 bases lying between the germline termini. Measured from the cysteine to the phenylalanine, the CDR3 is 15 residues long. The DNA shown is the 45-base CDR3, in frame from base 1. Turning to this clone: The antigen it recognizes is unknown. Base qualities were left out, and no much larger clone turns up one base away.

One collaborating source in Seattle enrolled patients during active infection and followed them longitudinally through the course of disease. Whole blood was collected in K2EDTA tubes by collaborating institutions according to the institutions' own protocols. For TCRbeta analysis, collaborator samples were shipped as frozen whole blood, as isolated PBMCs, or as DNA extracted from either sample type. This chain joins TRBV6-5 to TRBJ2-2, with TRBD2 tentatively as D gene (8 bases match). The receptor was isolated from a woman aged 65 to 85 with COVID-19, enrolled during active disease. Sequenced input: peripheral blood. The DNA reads TGTGCCAGCAATCCAGGACAGGCGGGAGGCGGGGAGCTGTTTTTT. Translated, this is CASNPGQAGGGELFF.